These 11 T cell receptor beta chains originate from one sample sequenced in a study of cytomegalovirus exposure and HLA in healthy donors. PCR used 60 Vbeta primers and 13 Jbeta primers. Sequencing was performed with immunoSEQ multiplex PCR; in TCRdb, only in-frame clones are kept and a portion is missing. The table records roughly 150,000 clones, around 75% of them present only once. The sequenced sample consisted of PBMCs. The origin of the receptors is a man aged 18 to 35 in good health and CMV-seropositive.

The gene calls are TRBV13 and TRBJ2-1; 12 nucleotides line up with TRBD2. The V gene's germline CDR1 is PRHDT and CDR2 FYEKMQ (reference sequence). The CDR3 is made up of 17 amino acids. V shed 0 bases and J 4 bases; nucleotides not matched to a gene: 4. The CDR3 is CASSLGTSGRRYNEQFF. DNA for the CDR3: TGTGCCAGCAGCTTAGGGACTAGCGGGAGACGGTACAATGAGCAGTTCTTC. Using reference TRBV13 and TRBJ2-1 for the parts outside the CDR3, the full variable domain is AAGVIQSPRHLIKEKRETATLKCYPIPRHDTVYWYQQGPGQDPQFLISFYEKMQSDKGSIPDRFSAQQFSDYHSELNMSSLELGDSALYFCASSLGTSGRRYNEQFFGPGTRLTVL.

The chain couples TRBV2 to TRBJ1-1, with 7 bases fitting TRBD1. The CDR3 length is 14 residues. Germline V gene lookup returns CDR1 SNHLY and CDR2 FYNNEI. After removal of 3 bases from V and 1 base from J, the junction contained 2 bases not matched to a gene. Here the CDR3 DNA reads TGTGCCAGCAGTGAGGGACAGAGGAACACTGAAGCTTTCTTT. It yields the protein CASSEGQRNTEAFF.

The chain joins TRBV27 to TRBJ2-1; weak D call: TRBD2 (8 bases). The V end was cut by 6 bases, the J end by 9 bases, with 24 bases between. The CDR3 is 16 residues long. CDR1 MNHEY and CDR2 SMNVEV come from the germline V gene (reference sequence). The CDR3 reads CASRGGSLASGSEQFF. The DNA of the CDR3 is TGTGCCAGCAGAGGGGGCTCTCTTGCTAGCGGGTCTGAGCAGTTCTTC.

V usage is TRBV7-6 and J usage is TRBJ2-3, with 10 nucleotides matching TRBD2. CDR3 size: 17 residues. Germline lookup yields CDR1 SGHVS and CDR2 FNYEAQ. V gave up 4 bases and J gave up 5 bases; unmatched junction bases: 12. In DNA, the CDR3 is TGTGCCAGCAGCTCCATGTCTAGCGGGAGTGCGGGAGATACGCAGTATTTT. This encodes CASSSMSSGSAGDTQYF.

This sequence joins TRBV6-5 and TRBJ2-1; TRBD2 matches at 10 bases. Germline-derived CDR1 and CDR2 are MNHEY and SVGAGI. The CDR3 runs to 16 residues. The V and J ends lost 0 bases and 8 bases, in that order; junction bases with no gene match: 7. The CDR3 protein is CASSYSASGSLDEQFF. As DNA, the CDR3 is TGTGCCAGCAGTTACTCGGCTAGCGGGAGTCTGGATGAGCAGTTCTTC.

V is TRBV5-1 and J is TRBJ2-3; the D gene is possibly TRBD2 (5 bases). This CDR3 region has 17 residues. The V end was cut by 3 bases, the J end by 2 bases, with 19 bases between. Germline loops: CDR1 SGHRS, CDR2 YFSETQ. In DNA, the CDR3 is TGCGCCAGCAGCTGGGCAACAGCGGCTCGTTCCACAGATACGCAGTATTTT. Its translation is CASSWATAARSTDTQYF.

This clone appeared a few times. The chain links TRBV27 to TRBJ1-2; D gene uncertain. Germline CDR1 MNHEY, CDR2 SMNVEV (reference sequence). The CDR3 length is 13 residues. The ends were cut back, 6 bases at V and 6 bases at J, with 14 bases in the middle. CDR3 DNA: TGTGCCAGCAGCCTGCGGGGTAGGGATGGCTACACCTTC. It codes for CASSLRGRDGYTF.

This rearrangement joins TRBV9 to TRBJ2-5; D remains unclear. The germline gives CDR1 SGDLS, CDR2 YYNGEE. This CDR3 has 15 residues. Trimming left V 5 bases short and J 5 bases short, with 19 bases between. The CDR3 here is CASSPEAILGETQYF. In DNA, the CDR3 is TGTGCCAGCAGTCCTGAGGCGATCCTCGGTGAGACCCAGTACTTC.

This CDR3 reads CASGPHMSGVRDEQFF. In DNA form, the CDR3 reads TGCGCCAGCGGACCCCACATGAGCGGGGTAAGGGATGAGCAGTTCTTC. The V gene is TRBV5-1, the J gene TRBJ2-1; 7 bases are a match to TRBD2. The CDR3 is 16 residues long. The germline V gene encodes CDR1 SGHRS and CDR2 YFSETQ. Trimming took 7 bases from V and 8 from J; bases not matched to a gene: 18.

The chain couples TRBV2 to TRBJ2-1; 14 bases match TRBD2. Trimming took 3 bases from V and 5 from J; bases not matched to a gene: 3. The germline gives CDR1 SNHLY, CDR2 FYNNEI. The length of the CDR3 is 16 residues. Written as DNA, the CDR3 is TGTGCCAGCAGTGAGGGGACTAGCGGGGGAAACAATGAGCAGTTCTTC. This sequence encodes CASSEGTSGGNNEQFF.

This chain links TRBV19 with TRBJ2-3; 9 nucleotides align to TRBD2. Losses at the gene ends were 4 bases for V and 2 bases for J; bases not matched to a gene: 4. Germline V gene sequence: CDR1 LNHDA, CDR2 SQIVND (reference sequence). The CDR3 extends over 15 amino acids. CDR3 nucleotide sequence: TGTGCCAGTAGTACAGCGGGAGGCCCCACAGATACGCAGTATTTT. Protein: CASSTAGGPTDTQYF.